The next 21 T cell receptor beta chains were all read from a single sample in a study of cytomegalovirus exposure and HLA in healthy donors. The study ran its PCR with 60 Vbeta and 13 Jbeta primers. Sequencing was performed with immunoSEQ multiplex PCR; in TCRdb, only in-frame clones are kept and a portion is missing. The sample carries some 110,000 clones, about 72% recorded once. The specimen sequenced was PBMCs. The origin of the receptors is a man aged 45-65 years in good health and CMV-seropositive.

The CDR3 DNA sequence: TGTGCCAGCTCACCACCGACTAGCGTTAGCACAGATACGCAGTATTTT. Residues: CASSPPTSVSTDTQYF. V is TRBV18 and J is TRBJ2-3, with 8 bases matching TRBD2. Germline values: CDR1 KGHSH, CDR2 LQKENI. V lost 0 bases to trimming and J lost 0 bases; unmatched junction nucleotides: 2. This CDR3 has 16 amino acids.

For this clone: This same CDR3 is encoded by further DNA sequences in the sample. The gene calls are TRBV5-1 and TRBJ1-4, with 10 bases identical to TRBD1. Germline V gene lookup returns CDR1 SGHRS and CDR2 YFSETQ. Trimming removed 0 bases from V and 6 bases from J; junction bases left unmatched: 2. This CDR3 has 15 amino acids. CDR3 in DNA: TGCGCCAGCAGCTTGGCGGGACAGGGGTATGAAAAACTGTTTTTT. Amino acid sequence: CASSLAGQGYEKLFF.

The rearrangement joins TRBV6-1 to TRBJ1-1; 7 bases are shared with TRBD1. V lost 2 bases to trimming and J lost 0 bases; unmatched junction nucleotides: 3. Germline loops: CDR1 MNHNS, CDR2 SASEGT. The CDR3 contains 15 residues. CDR3 nucleotides: TGTGCCAGCAGTGAAATGGGGACAGTGAACACTGAAGCTTTCTTT. As protein: CASSEMGTVNTEAFF.

V usage is TRBV6-4 and J usage is TRBJ1-3; D perhaps matches TRBD1 (5 bases). Germline assignment: CDR1 MRHNA and CDR2 SNTAGT. The CDR3 is made up of 12 amino acids. Trimming took 9 bases from V and 3 from J, leaving 9 bases between them. CDR3 amino acids: CARGVDGNTIYF. DNA of the CDR3: TGTGCCAGAGGGGTGGATGGAAACACCATATATTTT.

This chain joins TRBV7-2 and TRBJ1-1; 7 nucleotides align to TRBD1. After removal of 5 bases from V and 3 bases from J, the junction contained 9 bases not matched to a gene. Germline V gene sequence: CDR1 SGHTA, CDR2 FQGNSA. The CDR3 spans 15 residues. The CDR3 loop reads CASSDPPTGYTEAFF. The CDR3, as DNA: TGTGCCAGCAGCGATCCCCCGACAGGGTACACTGAAGCTTTCTTT.

This clone has a handful of counts. This chain uses TRBV28 with TRBJ2-1; 12 bases agree with TRBD2. The CDR3 runs 17 residues. V was pared by 7 bases and J by 0 bases, with 7 bases of the junction left unmatched. Germline V gene lookup returns CDR1 MDHEN and CDR2 SYDVKM. CDR3 DNA sequence: TGTGCCAGCAATTCGAGGACTAGCGGGGCCTCCTACAATGAGCAGTTCTTC. Translated: CASNSRTSGASYNEQFF. Combining the CDR3 with reference TRBV28 and TRBJ2-1 gives the whole variable domain DVKVTQSSRYLVKRTGEKVFLECVQDMDHENMFWYRQDPGLGLRLIYFSYDVKMKEKGDIPEGYSVSREKKERFSLILESASTNQTSMYLCASNSRTSGASYNEQFFGPGTRLTVL.

The chain uses TRBV6-1 and TRBJ1-6; no definite D call. V lost 6 bases to trimming and J lost 7 bases, with 4 bases between them. The CDR3 loop spans 11 amino acids. CDR1 and CDR2 from the germline V gene are MNHNS and SASEGT. The CDR3 DNA sequence: TGTGCCAGCAGCGTCAATTCACCCCTCCACTTT. This gives the protein CASSVNSPLHF.

The rearrangement uses TRBV28 and TRBJ2-7; 8 bases match TRBD1. Germline values: CDR1 MDHEN, CDR2 SYDVKM. This CDR3 is built from 18 residues. The V gene end was trimmed by 6 bases and the J gene end by 0 bases; junction bases not matched to a gene: 16. The chain's CDR3 is CASREPGQVSTLSYEQYF. The CDR3 DNA sequence: TGTGCCAGCAGAGAGCCGGGACAGGTCTCTACTCTCTCCTACGAGCAGTACTTC.

As to this clone: One junction end disagrees with the germline gene, perhaps due to a read error. V gene TRBV7-9 combines with J gene TRBJ2-7; 12 nucleotides line up with TRBD2. In germline, CDR1 is SEHNR, CDR2 FQNEAQ (reference sequence). The CDR3 consists of 13 residues. CDR3 sequence (DNA): TGTGCCAGCAGCTTAGAGACTAGCGGGAGAGAAGACTTC. Translation gives CASSLETSGREDF.

The DNA for the CDR3 is TGCGCCAGCAGCCCCGGGACAGAAAGGAATTCACCCCTCCACTTT. It specifies CASSPGTERNSPLHF. This chain uses TRBV5-1 with TRBJ1-6; 7 bases map to TRBD1. The germline V gene has CDR1 SGHRS and CDR2 YFSETQ. With V trimmed by 4 bases and J by 7 bases, 8 bases remained unmatched. CDR3 length: 15 amino acids.

The V gene is TRBV30, the J gene TRBJ1-5; TRBD1 might be the D (6 bases). Germline-derived CDR1 and CDR2 are GTSNPN and SVGIG (reference sequence). V dropped 5 bases and J dropped 3 bases, with 14 bases sitting between them. The CDR3 is made up of 14 amino acids. The CDR3 loop is CAWGQGQPNQPQHF. The CDR3 bases are TGTGCCTGGGGACAAGGACAGCCCAATCAGCCCCAGCATTTT.

The CDR3 sequence: CASSMGQSHNEQFF. DNA of the CDR3: TGTGCCAGCAGTATGGGACAATCCCACAATGAGCAGTTCTTC. The chain joins TRBV28 to TRBJ2-1; tentatively, D is TRBD1 (6 bases). Germline V gene lookup returns CDR1 MDHEN and CDR2 SYDVKM. Trimming shortened V by 5 bases and J by 5 bases, and 13 bases separated the two germline ends. The CDR3 totals 14 residues. Supplemented by reference TRBV28 and TRBJ2-1, the full variable domain reads DVKVTQSSRYLVKRTGEKVFLECVQDMDHENMFWYRQDPGLGLRLIYFSYDVKMKEKGDIPEGYSVSREKKERFSLILESASTNQTSMYLCASSMGQSHNEQFFGPGTRLTVL.

The CDR3 DNA sequence: TGTGCCAGCAGTTCGCCGTCCGGGACAGGGCAAGAGACCCAGTACTTC. Translated, it gives CASSSPSGTGQETQYF. The V gene is TRBV27, the J gene TRBJ2-5, with 9 nucleotides matching TRBD1. V trimming: 4 bases; J trimming: 2 bases; junction bases outside the gene matches: 8. Germline V gene lookup returns CDR1 MNHEY and CDR2 SMNVEV (reference sequence). The CDR3 is 16 amino acids.

The chain has TRBV25-1 and TRBJ2-1, with TRBD2 matching 7 bases. The CDR3 consists of 15 residues. V trimming: 1 base; J trimming: 6 bases; junction bases outside the gene matches: 6. Germline values: CDR1 MGHDK, CDR2 SYGVNS. The CDR3 reads CASSEFGGGGNEQFF. The CDR3 nucleotides read TGTGCCAGCAGTGAATTCGGCGGGGGTGGCAATGAGCAGTTCTTC.

The rearrangement links TRBV7-2 to TRBJ2-1, with 7 bases lining up with TRBD2. Per germline, CDR1 SGHTA and CDR2 FQGNSA. The CDR3 has 15 residues. Germline trimming cut 2 bases from V and 7 bases from J; bases unmatched to any gene: 8. The CDR3 protein is CASSLSALGGNEQFF. In DNA form, the CDR3 reads TGTGCCAGCAGCTTATCAGCTTTGGGGGGGAATGAGCAGTTCTTC.

CDR3 nucleotide sequence: TGCAGCGTTGAATCAGGACAGCTAAGAGAGACCCAGTACTTC. The encoded protein is CSVESGQLRETQYF. The chain carries TRBV29-1 and TRBJ2-5, with D maybe TRBD1 (6 bases). Germline V gene sequence: CDR1 SQVTM, CDR2 ANQGSEA. Trimming removed 2 bases at V and 4 bases at J, with 14 bases between. This CDR3 is 14 amino acids long.

The genes are TRBV5-6 and TRBJ2-7; D may be TRBD2 (6 bases). The V gene's germline CDR1 is SGHDT and CDR2 YYEEEE. The CDR3 totals 15 residues. V was cut by 4 bases and J by 7 bases, with 21 bases left in between. CDR3 protein: CASSPGGWGTGEQYF. The CDR3 DNA reads TGTGCCAGCAGCCCCGGAGGGTGGGGAACTGGGGAGCAGTACTTC.

V usage is TRBV6-5 and J usage is TRBJ2-2; tentative D call: TRBD1 (5 bases). Trimming pared 2 bases from V and 0 bases from J, leaving 10 bases between. The CDR3 has 16 amino acids. Germline CDR1 and CDR2: MNHEY and SVGAGI. The CDR3: CASSYGAGSNTGELFF. The CDR3 DNA reads as TGTGCCAGCAGTTACGGGGCAGGGTCGAACACCGGGGAGCTGTTTTTT.

CDR3 DNA: TGTGCCAGCAGCTGGCGGGGGAGCACAGATACGCAGTATTTT. Amino acids: CASSWRGSTDTQYF. The chain employs TRBV7-2 and TRBJ2-3; 7 nucleotides agree with TRBD2. Per germline, CDR1 SGHTA and CDR2 FQGNSA. After removal of 4 bases from V and 0 bases from J, the junction contained 1 base not matched to a gene. The CDR3 has 14 amino acids.

This clone appeared a few times. This rearrangement joins TRBV7-9 to TRBJ2-1; 11 bases agree with TRBD1. After removal of 6 bases from V and 7 bases from J, the junction contained 8 bases not matched to a gene. CDR1 SEHNR and CDR2 FQNEAQ come from the germline V gene (reference sequence). CDR3 size: 15 residues. In DNA, the CDR3 is TGTGCCAGCAGTTTCGGACAGGGGGCAGGGAATGAGCAGTTCTTC. Encoded protein: CASSFGQGAGNEQFF. Looking up the rest from reference TRBV7-9 and TRBJ2-1 gives the full variable domain: DTGVSQNPRHKITKRGQNVTFRCDPISEHNRLYWYRQTLGQGPEFLTYFQNEAQLEKSRLLSDRFSAERPKGSFSTLEIQRTEQGDSAMYLCASSFGQGAGNEQFFGPGTRLTVL.

The rearrangement links TRBV10-2 to TRBJ2-2; TRBD2 is a possible D gene (5 bases). Germline V CDR1 and CDR2: WSHSY, SAAADI. The V and J ends lost 6 bases and 1 base respectively, with 12 bases between them. The CDR3 contains 15 residues. The DNA of the CDR3 is TGCGCCAGCAGGGACTCCACAAAGAACACCGGGGAGCTGTTTTTT. This encodes CASRDSTKNTGELFF.